Presented here are 24 T cell receptor beta chains from one specimen sequenced in a study of CD4 T cells in relation to SARS-CoV-2 and coronaviruses. This table comes from immunoSEQ multiplex PCR, and its TCRdb copy is limited to in-frame clones, with some not included. The sample includes 65,000 or so clones, 87% seen only once; the top ten take roughly 1.6%. The unexposed donors gave CD4+ T cells in 2011-2018, prior to COVID-19. Sequencing input: memory CD4+ T cells from PBMCs. The receptors were gathered from a human donor in good health.

V gene TRBV2 combines with J gene TRBJ1-3, with D perhaps matching TRBD1 (5 bases). This CDR3 is 19 amino acids long. In germline, CDR1 is SNHLY, CDR2 FYNNEI. Trimming took off 3 bases at V and 0 bases at J, with 21 bases between the two ends. The CDR3 bases are TGTGCCAGCAGTGATCCTTATAACAGGTTACCGAGCTCTGGAAACACCATATATTTT. This encodes CASSDPYNRLPSSGNTIYF.

This chain connects TRBV11-2 to TRBJ2-1, with 7 bases identical to TRBD2. This CDR3 has 14 residues. Trimming cost V 5 bases and J 7 bases; bases outside gene matches: 8. Looked up from germline, CDR1 is SGHAT and CDR2 is FQNNGV. The CDR3 loop is CASSPVGGGNEQFF. CDR3 coding DNA: TGTGCCAGCAGCCCCGTCGGGGGAGGGAATGAGCAGTTCTTC.

The chain joins TRBV7-2 to TRBJ1-2; D is possibly TRBD1 (5 bases). CDR1 is SGHTA, CDR2 FQGNSA, per germline. The CDR3 totals 15 residues. V lost 4 bases to trimming and J lost 3 bases, with 15 bases between them. The CDR3 DNA reads as TGTGCCAGCAGCTCCAGTTGGGGGAGCGACTATGGCTACACCTTC. Protein product: CASSSSWGSDYGYTF.

The V gene is TRBV5-1, the J gene TRBJ2-7; no reliable D call. Trimming removed 0 bases from V and 3 bases from J, with 13 bases in between. Germline V CDR1 and CDR2: SGHRS, YFSETQ. This CDR3 has 15 amino acids. The CDR3 is CASSLVGRIGYEQYF. The CDR3 DNA reads as TGCGCCAGCAGCTTGGTAGGCAGGATCGGCTACGAGCAGTACTTC.

V gene TRBV2 combines with J gene TRBJ1-2; the D gene is possibly TRBD1 (5 bases). Germline V gene sequence: CDR1 SNHLY, CDR2 FYNNEI. V lost 4 bases, J lost 0 bases, and 9 bases lay in between. This CDR3 region has 14 residues. Here the CDR3 DNA reads TGTGCCAGCAGTGTCCAGGGCGCTAACTATGGCTACACCTTC. It encodes CASSVQGANYGYTF.

J is TRBJ2-3 and V is TRBV7-2; 10 bases match TRBD2. Unmatched junction bases numbered 16, after V lost 2 bases and J lost 8 bases. This CDR3 contains 18 residues. CDR1 and CDR2 from the germline V gene are SGHTA and FQGNSA. As DNA, the CDR3 is TGTGCCAGCAGCTTATTTCGAGTGAGCCTAGCGGGAGCAGGTACGCAGTATTTT. It translates to CASSLFRVSLAGAGTQYF.

This clone appeared once. The chain has TRBV7-3 and TRBJ2-3, with a possible D match to TRBD2 (7 bases). Trimming pared 1 base from V and 4 bases from J, leaving 15 bases between. The CDR3 has 16 residues. Germline CDR1 reads SGHTA; CDR2 reads FQGTGA. The CDR3 loop is CASSLMAGASADTQYF. DNA of the CDR3: TGTGCCAGCAGCTTAATGGCGGGGGCTTCCGCAGATACGCAGTATTTT. The whole variable domain, filled in from reference TRBV7-3 and TRBJ2-3, reads GAGVSQTPSNKVTEKGKYVELRCDPISGHTALYWYRQSLGQGPEFLIYFQGTGAADDSGLPNDRFFAVRPEGSVSTLKIQRTERGDSAVYLCASSLMAGASADTQYFGPGTRLTVL.

The rearrangement joins TRBV18 to TRBJ1-1; TRBD1 agrees at 12 bases. Losses at the gene ends were 4 bases for V and 3 bases for J; bases not matched to a gene: 15. The CDR3 length is 19 residues. Germline V CDR1 and CDR2: KGHSH, LQKENI. In nucleotides, the CDR3 is TGTGCCAGCTCACGCTACCCGGGACAGGGGGCGCGACTGGACACTGAAGCTTTCTTT. This codes for CASSRYPGQGARLDTEAFF.

The gene calls are TRBV29-1 and TRBJ2-1, with 7 nucleotides matching TRBD2. V was pared by 1 base and J by 4 bases, with 4 bases of the junction left unmatched. Germline V lookup: CDR1 SQVTM, CDR2 ANQGSEA. There are 14 residues in the CDR3. The CDR3 sequence: CSVEVLAAYNEQFF. In nucleotides, the CDR3 is TGCAGCGTTGAAGTCCTAGCGGCTTACAATGAGCAGTTCTTC.

The CDR3 sequence: CAWSGGLAGFEQYF. In DNA form, the CDR3 reads TGTGCCTGGAGTGGTGGGCTAGCGGGATTCGAGCAGTACTTC. The chain recombines TRBV30 with TRBJ2-7; 9 positions agree with TRBD2. The CDR3 spans 14 residues. Trimming removed 1 base from V and 6 bases from J; junction bases left unmatched: 7. The germline CDR1 and CDR2 sequences are GTSNPN and SVGIG (reference sequence).

In its sample, this clone was seen once. The gene calls are TRBV19 and TRBJ1-4, with 7 bases that match TRBD1. Germline lookup yields CDR1 LNHDA and CDR2 SQIVND (reference sequence). With 8 bases clipped from V and 4 bases from J, the junction kept 7 bases outside the gene matches. The CDR3 extends over 14 amino acids. Written as DNA, the CDR3 is TGTGCCAGTTCCTTGGGACAGCTTAATGAAAAACTGTTTTTT. Residues: CASSLGQLNEKLFF.

This chain links TRBV6-2 or TRBV6-3 with TRBJ2-7, with TRBD1 matching 8 bases. The germline V gene encodes CDR1 MNHEY and CDR2 SVGEGT. CDR3 length: 15 amino acids. J gave up 4 bases and V 5 bases, and 10 bases lay outside the gene matches. CDR3 DNA: TGTGCCAGCAGTAGGCCCGGCAGGGGGCTATACGAGCAGTACTTC. It specifies CASSRPGRGLYEQYF.

The J gene is TRBJ1-4, the V gene TRBV30, with D unresolved. Trimming pared 0 bases from V and 3 bases from J, leaving 14 bases between. Germline lookup yields CDR1 GTSNPN and CDR2 SVGIG (reference sequence). This CDR3 contains 16 residues. CDR3: CAWSVTGSGANEKLFF. DNA for the CDR3: TGTGCCTGGAGTGTTACGGGGTCAGGAGCTAATGAAAAACTGTTTTTT.

This chain joins TRBV5-4 and TRBJ1-5; D remains unclear. Per germline, CDR1 SGHNT and CDR2 YYREEE (reference sequence). This CDR3 has 13 amino acids. Trimming stripped 5 bases from V and 0 bases from J, with 6 bases between. Written as DNA, the CDR3 is TGTGCCAGCAGGGACGGTAGCAATCAGCCCCAGCATTTT. This encodes CASRDGSNQPQHF. Variable domain in full (rest from reference TRBV5-4 and TRBJ1-5): ETGVTQSPTHLIKTRGQQVTLRCSSQSGHNTVSWYQQALGQGPQFIFQYYREEENGRGNFPPRFSGLQFPNYSSELNVNALELDDSALYLCASRDGSNQPQHFGDGTRLSIL.

The chain joins TRBV6-2 or TRBV6-3 to TRBJ1-1; D is unclear. The V and J ends lost 4 bases and 3 bases respectively, with 12 bases between them. This CDR3 region has 14 residues. Germline loops: CDR1 MNHEY, CDR2 SVGEGT. CDR3 bases: TGTGCCAGCAGTTCTTCCGACGGATACACTGAAGCTTTCTTT. Amino acid sequence: CASSSSDGYTEAFF.

V gene TRBV28 combines with J gene TRBJ2-7; perhaps TRBD2 as D (5 bases). Germline V lookup: CDR1 MDHEN, CDR2 SYDVKM. V was cut by 2 bases and J by 4 bases, with 15 bases left in between. The CDR3 is made up of 15 amino acids. CDR3 residues: CASSLGLANGYEQYF. In DNA form, the CDR3 reads TGTGCCAGCAGTTTAGGGCTAGCAAACGGATACGAGCAGTACTTC. Full variable domain (remainder filled in from reference TRBV28 and TRBJ2-7): DVKVTQSSRYLVKRTGEKVFLECVQDMDHENMFWYRQDPGLGLRLIYFSYDVKMKEKGDIPEGYSVSREKKERFSLILESASTNQTSMYLCASSLGLANGYEQYFGPGTRLTVT.

The count of this clone is one. The V gene is TRBV2, the J gene TRBJ1-4, with a weak D call TRBD1 (6 bases). The length of the CDR3 is 15 residues. Germline-derived CDR1 and CDR2 are SNHLY and FYNNEI. Trimming cost V 5 bases and J 0 bases, with 10 bases left between them. Here the CDR3 reads CASSFSGATNEKLFF. CDR3 nucleotides: TGTGCCAGCAGTTTTTCAGGGGCAACTAATGAAAAACTGTTTTTT.

The rearrangement uses TRBV5-1 and TRBJ1-4; 8 nucleotides line up with TRBD1. The junction had 6 bases not matched to a gene; V was cut back by 1 base and J by 7 bases. Germline CDR1 is SGHRS and CDR2 is YFSETQ. The CDR3 is 15 residues long. The DNA of the CDR3 is TGCGCCAGCAGCTTGCAGGGGGCAAGCGGTGAAAAACTGTTTTTT. Its translation: CASSLQGASGEKLFF.

This clone was detected only once. The chain couples TRBV5-1 to TRBJ2-1; 14 positions agree with TRBD2. Germline CDR1 is SGHRS and CDR2 is YFSETQ. V lost 4 bases to trimming and J lost 12 bases; unmatched junction nucleotides: 12. The CDR3 is 16 residues long. CDR3 DNA sequence: TGCGCCAGCAGCCCTACGACTAGCGGGGGGGGTATCGGGCAGTTCTTC. It codes for CASSPTTSGGGIGQFF.

This clone has only a few counts. This rearrangement joins TRBV18 to TRBJ2-7; D gene ambiguous. Trimming shortened V by 2 bases and J by 2 bases, and 7 bases separated the two germline ends. Germline CDR1 and CDR2: KGHSH and LQKENI. The CDR3 is 13 residues long. The CDR3 region is CASSPAGPYEQYF. CDR3 bases: TGTGCCAGCTCACCAGCCGGGCCCTACGAGCAGTACTTC.

V and J are TRBV7-3 and TRBJ2-2, with D possibly being TRBD1 or TRBD2 (6 bases each). Trimming pared 2 bases from V and 5 bases from J, leaving 12 bases between. The CDR3 consists of 15 residues. In germline, CDR1 is SGHTA, CDR2 FQGTGA. CDR3 coding DNA: TGTGCCAGCAGCTTAGGAGGGGGAAAAACCGGGGAGCTGTTTTTT. Its protein is CASSLGGGKTGELFF.

CDR3 bases: TGTGCCAGCAGCCATTCGGACAGGGAGGCGGTCTATGGCTACACCTTC. Its protein is CASSHSDREAVYGYTF. This chain connects TRBV3-1 (or the pseudogene TRBV3-2) to TRBJ1-2; the match to TRBD1 covers 8 bases. The CDR3 covers 16 residues. V gave up 3 bases and J gave up 4 bases; unmatched junction bases: 10. Germline CDR1 reads LGHDT; CDR2 reads YNNKEL (reference sequence).

The chain uses TRBV4-1 and TRBJ2-5, with D possibly TRBD2 on 6 matching bases. Germline V CDR1 and CDR2: MGHRA, YSYEKL. The CDR3 length is 15 residues. V was shortened by 2 bases and J by 4 bases, with 14 bases between the two germline ends. The CDR3 region has the DNA TGCGCCAGCAGCCAAAGCTCGGGACTTCCAGAGACCCAGTACTTC. This sequence encodes CASSQSSGLPETQYF.

The rearrangement links TRBV9 to TRBJ2-3; D remains unclear. Germline V gene sequence: CDR1 SGDLS, CDR2 YYNGEE. V was trimmed by 0 bases and J by 5 bases, leaving 4 bases between them. The CDR3 loop spans 12 amino acids. In nucleotides, the CDR3 is TGTGCCAGCAGCGTAGGGTTAGATACGCAGTATTTT. Its translation: CASSVGLDTQYF.